This T cell receptor beta chain was obtained from a study of T cell clones after liver transplantation (dated by TCRdb to about 2019). Background on the whole study: The samples were obtained from ITN030ST, a randomized trial that attempted immunosuppression withdrawal within 2 years after liver transplantation. Three of the eight recipients were HCV-positive; the others were transplanted for non-autoimmune, non-viral indications. Donor-reactive T cell clones were identified by TCRbeta sequencing after a pre-transplant mixed lymphocyte reaction and then tracked in post-transplant blood. Third party-reactive TCRbeta sequences from pre-transplant MLRs were also identified as an antigen-independent comparator for donor-reactive sequences. Blood samples were collected pre-transplant, pre-randomization before withdrawal, and post-randomization after either complete withdrawal or failed withdrawal. Subjects received no induction therapy and standard immunosuppression until randomization at 12-24 months post-transplant. Tolerance meant complete immunosuppression withdrawal for at least one year without liver enzymes rising beyond twice the upper limit of normal. Of the 8 liver transplant recipients making up the studied cohort, 3 were classified as tolerant and 5 as non-tolerant. Beyond this particular receptor, the publication reports: In a couple of subjects, low numbers of available donor cells limited the measurable donor-reactive repertoire. After accounting for repertoire turnover, donor-reactive detection was significantly reduced in 7 of 8 subjects for CD4 and 8 of 8 for CD8. In 5 of 8 subjects, circulating donor-reactive CD4 TCRbeta sequences decreased significantly after transplant, regardless of tolerance or HCV status. Without allograft tissue specimens, donor-reactive T cells may have migrated into the graft rather than being deleted. The conclusions were considered preliminary, being limited by small, heterogeneous patient numbers and non-standardized post-transplant time points. Donor-reactive sequences declined more than third party-reactive ones, suggesting partial antigen-specific deletion unrelated to withdrawal success.

In the germline V gene, CDR1 corresponds to SNHLY and CDR2 to FYNNEI. The CDR3 numbers 13 residues from cysteine through phenylalanine. The retained sequence is limited to the CDR3, 39 bases, with the frame set at the first base. V drops 6 bases and J drops 5 bases, leaving 11 bases in between. The intended sense of this specimen's time point label: pre-transplant. Thawed unstimulated PBMCs were stained for CD3, CD4 and CD8 and FACS-sorted into CD3+CD4+ and CD3+CD8+ populations. Randomization to immunosuppression withdrawal applied to every one of the 8 studied subjects. The Qiagen DNeasy Blood and Tissue Kit was used for isolation of genomic DNA. Frozen genomic DNA underwent high-throughput TCRbeta CDR3 sequencing by immunoSEQ, including PCR amplification, mapping, bias correction and internal controls. Turning to the authors' computational methods: Productive rearrangements were retained, and unique TCRbeta sequences were defined by the CDR3 nucleotide sequence together with the V and J gene. For a sequence to be called donor-reactive, it needed a frequency of at least 0.01% and at least 5-fold expansion in CFSE-low cells compared with unstimulated pre-transplant cells. To ensure at least 90% detection power, minimum frequency thresholds were set for each subject based on that subject's lowest-template unstimulated sample. Jensen-Shannon divergence between the top 1000 TCRbeta sequences after and before transplant was used to measure repertoire turnover. Changes in detection of donor-reactive sequences were tested with two-sided Fisher's exact tests. Entries here come from immuneACCESS through TCRdb and include only in-frame sequences with V and J called. Some clones fail to appear in such tables; in the studies checked, an unresolved V gene covers under half of the shortfall, and the cause of the remainder is unknown. That table gives V, J and clone size, and the DNA gave D and trimming. This sample is represented by roughly 20,000 clones; approximately 89% of them were singletons. Roughly 13% of the sample rests with the top ten.

As concerns this clone: The specificity of this receptor is unknown. Base qualities are missing; no much larger clone stands one base away.

The sample here was CD8+ T cells from blood, taken before liver transplant. This sequence uses TRBV2 and TRBJ2-1; perhaps TRBD2 is the D gene, with 5 bases matching. The receptor was derived from a human donor who received a liver transplant. Here is the DNA: TGTGCCAGCAGGGATACTAGAAACAATGAGCAGTTCTTC. This translates into CASRDTRNNEQFF. Extended through the reference TRBV2 and TRBJ2-1 proteins, this CDR3 yields the full variable domain: EPEVTQTPSHQVTQMGQEVILRCVPISNHLYFYWYRQILGQKVEFLVSFYNNEISEKSEIFDDQFSVERPDGSNFTLKIRSTKLEDSAMYFCASRDTRNNEQFFGPGTRLTVL.